This T cell receptor (beta chain) was recovered during a study of CXCR3-negative and CXCR3-positive naive CD8 T cells. Study outcomes and limitations: Diversity was high in both naive subsets and much lower in memory cells. Naive cells, whether CXCR3-negative or CXCR3-positive, had similar TRBV-TRBJ usage, while memory cells differed. TCR strength was inferred from TRB CDR3 properties, while surface CD5 was comparable between naive subsets.

UMI-tagged TRB cDNA libraries were built via 5' RACE. TCRdb reanalyzed the 5' RACE reads, giving one entry per CDR3 protein sequence and no DNA. The table lists roughly 50,000 distinct CDR3 sequences. In triplicate, each CD8+ T cell subset was sorted at 300,000 cells per replicate. Details on this clonotype: Its antigen is unidentified.

The source is a human donor in good health. Some clones in this sample may be carry-over from other donors' samples. The sequenced sample was memory CD8+ T cells from blood.

CDR3 residues: CASSQPLNTEAFF. This chain joins TRBV7-9 and TRBJ1-1. The CDR3 has 13 residues. Germline assignment: CDR1 SEHNR and CDR2 FQNEAQ (reference sequence). The entire variable domain, with the rest obtained from reference TRBV7-9 and TRBJ1-1, is as follows: DTGVSQNPRHKITKRGQNVTFRCDPISEHNRLYWYRQTLGQGPEFLTYFQNEAQLEKSRLLSDRFSAERPKGSFSTLEIQRTEQGDSAMYLCASSQPLNTEAFFGQGTRLTVV.